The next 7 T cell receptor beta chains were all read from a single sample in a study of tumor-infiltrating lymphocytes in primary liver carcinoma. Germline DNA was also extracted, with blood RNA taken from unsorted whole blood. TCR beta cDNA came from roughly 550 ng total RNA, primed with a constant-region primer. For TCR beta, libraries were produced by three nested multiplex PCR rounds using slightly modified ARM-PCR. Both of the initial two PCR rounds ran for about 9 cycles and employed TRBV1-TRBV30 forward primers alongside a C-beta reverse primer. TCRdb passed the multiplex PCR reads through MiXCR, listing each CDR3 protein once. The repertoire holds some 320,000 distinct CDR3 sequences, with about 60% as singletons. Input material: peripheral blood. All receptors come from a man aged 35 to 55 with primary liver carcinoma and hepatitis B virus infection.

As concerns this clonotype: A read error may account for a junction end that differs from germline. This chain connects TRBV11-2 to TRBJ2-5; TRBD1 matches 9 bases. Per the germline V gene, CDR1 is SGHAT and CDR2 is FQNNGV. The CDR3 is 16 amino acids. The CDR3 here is CVSSLQGAAGYETQHF. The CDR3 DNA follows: TGTGTCAGCAGCTTACAGGGGGCCGCGGGTTATGAGACCCAACACTTC.

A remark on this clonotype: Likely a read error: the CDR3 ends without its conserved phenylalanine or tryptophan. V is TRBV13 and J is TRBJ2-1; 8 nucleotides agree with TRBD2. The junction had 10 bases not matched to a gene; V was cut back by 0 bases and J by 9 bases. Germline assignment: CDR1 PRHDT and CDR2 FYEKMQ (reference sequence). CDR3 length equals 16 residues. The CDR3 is CASSLGGTSGNGEQFY. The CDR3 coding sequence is TGTGCCAGCAGCTTAGGGGGGACTAGTGGAAATGGTGAGCAGTTCTAC.

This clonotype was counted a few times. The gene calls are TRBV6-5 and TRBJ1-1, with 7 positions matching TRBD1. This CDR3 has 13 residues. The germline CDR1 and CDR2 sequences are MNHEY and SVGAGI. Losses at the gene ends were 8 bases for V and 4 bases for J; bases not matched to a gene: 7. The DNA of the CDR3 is TGTGCCAGCCGCAGGGGGACGGGCACTGAAGCTTTCTTT. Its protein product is CASRRGTGTEAFF.

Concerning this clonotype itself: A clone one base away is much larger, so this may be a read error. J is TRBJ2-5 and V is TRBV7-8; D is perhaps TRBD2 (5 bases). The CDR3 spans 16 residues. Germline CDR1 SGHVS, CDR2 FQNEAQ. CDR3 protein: CASSPSVRAEKETHYF. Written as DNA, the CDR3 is TGTGCCAGCAGCCCATCGGTGCGAGCGGAGAAAGAGACCCATTACTTC.

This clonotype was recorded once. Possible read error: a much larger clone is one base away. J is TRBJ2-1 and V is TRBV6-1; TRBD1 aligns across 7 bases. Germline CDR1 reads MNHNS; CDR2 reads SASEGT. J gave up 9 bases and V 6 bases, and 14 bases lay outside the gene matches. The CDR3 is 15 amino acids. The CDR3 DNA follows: TGTGCCAGCAGAACCCAGGGGGAACGGATTAGTGAGCAGTTCTTC. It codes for CASRTQGERISEQFF.

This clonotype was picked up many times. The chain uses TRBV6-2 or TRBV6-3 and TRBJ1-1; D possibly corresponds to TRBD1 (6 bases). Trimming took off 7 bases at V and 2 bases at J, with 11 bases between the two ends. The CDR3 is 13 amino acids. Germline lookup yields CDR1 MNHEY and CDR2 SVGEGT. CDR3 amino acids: CASTSDSNTEAFF. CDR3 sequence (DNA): TGTGCCAGCACCTCGGACAGTAACACTGAAGCTTTCTTT.

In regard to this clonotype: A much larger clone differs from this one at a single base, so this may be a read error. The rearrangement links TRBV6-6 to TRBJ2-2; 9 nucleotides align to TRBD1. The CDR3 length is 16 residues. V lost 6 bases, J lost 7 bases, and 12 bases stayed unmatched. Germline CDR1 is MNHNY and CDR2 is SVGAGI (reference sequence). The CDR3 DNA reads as TGTGCCAGCAGAAAACCGGGACAGGGCTACATCGGGGAGCTGTTTTTT. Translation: CASRKPGQGYIGELFF.